Listed here is a single TCR beta chain. It was with unique molecular identifiers that the TCRbeta library was prepared. From the PCR reads, TCRdb called clonotypes with MiXCR, one entry per CDR3 protein. The data show about 410,000 distinct CDR3 sequences, with roughly 20% seen just once and around 4% held by the top ten. The record originates from a study of T-cell reconstitution after alpha-beta-depleted transplantation in children. CDR3 length: 14 residues. With 2 bases removed from V and 7 bases from J, the gap between germline ends came to 12 bases. Germline-derived CDR1 and CDR2 are DFQATT and SNEGSKA (reference sequence).

The chain combines TRBV20-1 with TRBJ1-6, with D possibly being TRBD1 (6 bases). The TCR sequence derives from a human donor who donated a stem cell graft to a child with acute myeloid leukemia. This specimen was PBMCs from the stem cell graft donor, taken from the stem cell graft. CDR3 nucleotide sequence: TGCAGTGCTAGACGAACAGGGCCCAATTCACCCCTCCACTTT. This sequence encodes CSARRTGPNSPLHF.